This T cell receptor beta chain was recovered during a study of CD8+CD57+ T cells in acquired aplastic anemia. It was patients with CD8+CD57+ cell expansion by flow cytometry who were chosen for sequencing. Germline loops: CDR1 LGHDT, CDR2 YNNKEL (reference sequence). There are 17 residues in the CDR3. J was trimmed by 0 bases and V by 2 bases; bases with no gene match: 8. Researchers used genomic DNA as the template to profile TCR beta VDJ and CDR3. Using its own MiXCR run on the reads, TCRdb lists one record per CDR3 protein. This sample has 200,000 or so distinct CDR3 sequences, with roughly 53% found just once.

Sequencing was carried out using sorted CD4+, CD8+, or CD8+CD57+ T cells (not recorded which) from PBMCs. The chain employs TRBV3-1 and TRBJ1-1, with 8 bases that match TRBD1. This TCR derives from a human donor with aplastic anemia. DNA for the CDR3: TGTGCCAGCAGCCAAAAAAGTAGGGGACAGGTGAACACTGAAGCTTTCTTT. As protein: CASSQKSRGQVNTEAFF.